This T cell receptor beta chain comes out of a study of regulatory T cells in long-lasting Graves disease. Time point noted: newly diagnosed GD, antithyroid drugs for less than 3 months. Making the TCR library involved RNA that had been extracted from PBMCs. This clonotype was detected only a few times. Construction of the TCR beta libraries employed iRepertoire HTBI primers in conjunction with Arm-PCR of CDR3 regions. MiXCR, run by TCRdb on the multiplex PCR reads, gives a single entry per CDR3 protein. The data contain 450,000 to 500,000 distinct CDR3 sequences, around 15% of them singletons. In addition, the sample was reused for a study of T cells in Graves' hyperthyroidism and ophthalmopathy.

The starting material was peripheral blood mononuclear cells (PBMCs), obtained at new diagnosis, from a patient treated with antithyroid drugs. The sequence was obtained from a man aged 40-55 years with Graves disease.

In nucleotides, the CDR3 is TGTGCCAGCAGCTTAGATGGGGAAGATACGCAGTATTTT. This sequence encodes CASSLDGEDTQYF. The V and J genes are TRBV7-9 and TRBJ2-3; D is undetermined. The V end lost 1 base, the J end lost 5 bases, and 7 bases lay between the germline ends. The CDR3 has 13 amino acids. Germline loops: CDR1 SEHNR, CDR2 FQNEAQ (reference sequence).